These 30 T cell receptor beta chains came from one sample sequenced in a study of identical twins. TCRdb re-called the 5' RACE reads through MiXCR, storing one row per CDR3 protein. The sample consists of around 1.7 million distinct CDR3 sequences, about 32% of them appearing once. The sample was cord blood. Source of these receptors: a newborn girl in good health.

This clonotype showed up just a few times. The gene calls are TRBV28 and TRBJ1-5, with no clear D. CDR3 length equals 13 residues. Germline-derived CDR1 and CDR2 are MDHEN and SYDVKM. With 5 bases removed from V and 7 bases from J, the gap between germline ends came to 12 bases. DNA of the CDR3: TGTGCCAGCAGTGTCCTCAGTGAACAGCCCCAGCATTTT. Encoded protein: CASSVLSEQPQHF.

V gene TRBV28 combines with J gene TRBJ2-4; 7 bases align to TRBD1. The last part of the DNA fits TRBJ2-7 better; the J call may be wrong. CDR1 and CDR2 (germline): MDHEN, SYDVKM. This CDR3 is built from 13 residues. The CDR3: CACARQGSYEQYF. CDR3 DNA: TGTGCCTGCGCCCGACAGGGAAGCTACGAGCAGTACTTC.

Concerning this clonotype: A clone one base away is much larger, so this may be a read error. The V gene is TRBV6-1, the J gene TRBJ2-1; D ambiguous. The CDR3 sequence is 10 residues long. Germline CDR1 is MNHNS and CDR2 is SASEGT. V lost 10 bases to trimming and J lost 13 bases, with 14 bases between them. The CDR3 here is CATHLETQFF. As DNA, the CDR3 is TGTGCCACCCACTTAGAGACCCAGTTCTTC.

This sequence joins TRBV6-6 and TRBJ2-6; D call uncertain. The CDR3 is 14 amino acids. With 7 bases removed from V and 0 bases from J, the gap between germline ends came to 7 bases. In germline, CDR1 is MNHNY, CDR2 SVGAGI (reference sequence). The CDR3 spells CASIPRSGANVLTF. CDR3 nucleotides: TGTGCCAGCATCCCCCGCTCTGGGGCCAACGTCCTGACTTTC.

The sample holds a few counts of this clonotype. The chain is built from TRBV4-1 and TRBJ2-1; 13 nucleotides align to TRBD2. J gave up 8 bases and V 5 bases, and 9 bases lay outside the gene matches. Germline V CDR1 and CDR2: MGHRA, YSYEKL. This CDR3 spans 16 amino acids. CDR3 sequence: CASSFRLAGGIDEQFF. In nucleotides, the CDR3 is TGCGCCAGCAGCTTTCGACTAGCGGGAGGTATCGATGAGCAGTTCTTC.

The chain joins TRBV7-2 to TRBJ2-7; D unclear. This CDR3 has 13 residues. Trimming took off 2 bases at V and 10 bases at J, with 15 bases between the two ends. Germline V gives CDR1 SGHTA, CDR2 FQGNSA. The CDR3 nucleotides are TGTGCCAGCAGCTTATATCCCCTCGCTGTACAGTACTTC. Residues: CASSLYPLAVQYF.

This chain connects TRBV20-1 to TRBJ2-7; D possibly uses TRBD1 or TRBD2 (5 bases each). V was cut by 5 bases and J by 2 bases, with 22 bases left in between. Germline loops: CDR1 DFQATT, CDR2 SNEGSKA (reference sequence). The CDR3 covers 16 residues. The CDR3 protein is CSAPNPARGATYEQYF. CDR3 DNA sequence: TGCAGTGCTCCTAACCCCGCTCGGGGCGCAACCTACGAGCAGTACTTC.

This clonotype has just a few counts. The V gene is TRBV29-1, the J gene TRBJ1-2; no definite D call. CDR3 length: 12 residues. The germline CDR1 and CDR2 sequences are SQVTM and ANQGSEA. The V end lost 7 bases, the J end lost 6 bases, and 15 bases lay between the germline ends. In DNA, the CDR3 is TGCAGCGCCCGGGAGGAAAGGGATGGCTACACCTTC. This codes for CSAREERDGYTF.

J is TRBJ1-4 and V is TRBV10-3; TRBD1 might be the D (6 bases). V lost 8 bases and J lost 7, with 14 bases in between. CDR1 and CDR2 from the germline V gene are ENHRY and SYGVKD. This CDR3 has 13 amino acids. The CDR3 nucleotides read TGTGCCATCGCCGGGGGGCCGGGTGAAAAACTGTTTTTT. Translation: CAIAGGPGEKLFF.

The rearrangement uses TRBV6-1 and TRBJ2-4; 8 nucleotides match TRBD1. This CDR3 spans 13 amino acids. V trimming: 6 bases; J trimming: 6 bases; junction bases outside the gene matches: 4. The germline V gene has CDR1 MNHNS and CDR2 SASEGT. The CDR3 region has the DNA TGTGCCAGCAGGGACAGGGCGGGAAACATTCAGTACTTC. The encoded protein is CASRDRAGNIQYF.

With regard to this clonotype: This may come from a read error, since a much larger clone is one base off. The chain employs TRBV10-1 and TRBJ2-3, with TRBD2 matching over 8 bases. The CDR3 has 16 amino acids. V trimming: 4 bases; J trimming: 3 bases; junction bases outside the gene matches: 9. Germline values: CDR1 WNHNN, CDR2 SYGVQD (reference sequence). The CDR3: CASSGKRGRITDTQYF. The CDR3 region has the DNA TGCGCCAGCAGTGGCAAGCGGGGGCGGATAACAGATACGCAGTATTTT.

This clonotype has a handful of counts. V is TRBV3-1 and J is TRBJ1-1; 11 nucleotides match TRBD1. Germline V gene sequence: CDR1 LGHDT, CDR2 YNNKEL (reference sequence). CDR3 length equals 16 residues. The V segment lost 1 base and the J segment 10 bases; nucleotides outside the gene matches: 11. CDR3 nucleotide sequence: TGTGCCAGCAGCCAAGGTGGCGGGACAGGGGGGTTATCAGCTTTCTTT. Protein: CASSQGGGTGGLSAFF.

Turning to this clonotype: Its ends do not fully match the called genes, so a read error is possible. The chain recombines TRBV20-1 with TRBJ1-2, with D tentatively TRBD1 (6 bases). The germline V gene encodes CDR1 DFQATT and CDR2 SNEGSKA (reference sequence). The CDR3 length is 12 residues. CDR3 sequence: CSARDTAYGHTF. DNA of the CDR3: TGCAGTGCCCGGGACACGGCCTATGGCCACACCTTC.

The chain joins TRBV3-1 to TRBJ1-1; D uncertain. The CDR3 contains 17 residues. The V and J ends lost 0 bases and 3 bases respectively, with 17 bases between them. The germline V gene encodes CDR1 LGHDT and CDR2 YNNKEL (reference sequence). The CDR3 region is CASSQERGYRRDTEAFF. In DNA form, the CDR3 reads TGTGCCAGCAGCCAAGAGCGGGGATATAGGAGGGACACTGAAGCTTTCTTT.

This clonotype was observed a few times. Here the CDR3 DNA reads TGTGCCACCAGTGATCCCGGACAGGGTAGAGAAACAGATACGCAGTATTTT. The encoded protein is CATSDPGQGRETDTQYF. The chain carries TRBV24-1 and TRBJ2-3, with TRBD1 matching 8 bases. From germline, CDR1 is KGHDR and CDR2 SFDVKD. V was pared by 3 bases and J by 3 bases, with 10 bases of the junction left unmatched. CDR3 length: 17 residues.

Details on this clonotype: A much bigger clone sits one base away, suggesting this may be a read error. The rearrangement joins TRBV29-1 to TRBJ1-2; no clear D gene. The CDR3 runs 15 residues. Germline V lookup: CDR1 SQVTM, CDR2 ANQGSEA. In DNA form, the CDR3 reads TGCAGCGTTGAAGTAATCCGGGATAGAGCATATGGCCACACCTTC. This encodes CSVEVIRDRAYGHTF.

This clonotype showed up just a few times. The CDR3 bases are TGTGCCAGCATTAAAGGAGGGGGGGATCAGCCCCAGCATTTT. This translates into CASIKGGGDQPQHF. J is TRBJ1-5 and V is TRBV4-2; possibly TRBD1 for D (6 bases). The V end lost 7 bases, the J end lost 5 bases, and 15 bases lay between the germline ends. The CDR3 is 14 residues long. The germline gives CDR1 LGHNA, CDR2 YNFKEQ.

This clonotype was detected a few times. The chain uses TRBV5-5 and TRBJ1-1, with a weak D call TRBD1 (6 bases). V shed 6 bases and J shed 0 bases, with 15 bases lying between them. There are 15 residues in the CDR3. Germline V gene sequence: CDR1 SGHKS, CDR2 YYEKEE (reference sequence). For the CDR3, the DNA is TGTGCCAGCACCGTGGGGGGGGGCATGAACACTGAAGCTTTCTTT. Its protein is CASTVGGGMNTEAFF.

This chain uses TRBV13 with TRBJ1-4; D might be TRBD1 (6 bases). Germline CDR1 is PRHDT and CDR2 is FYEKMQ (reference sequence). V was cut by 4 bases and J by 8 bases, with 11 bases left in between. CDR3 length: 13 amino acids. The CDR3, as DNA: TGTGCCAGCAGCTCCTACAGGGAGGAAAAACTGTTTTTT. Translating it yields CASSSYREEKLFF.

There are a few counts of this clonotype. In DNA, the CDR3 is TGTGCCAGCAGCTTCCGGACTAGCGGGAGAAACACAGATACGCAGTATTTT. Translating gives CASSFRTSGRNTDTQYF. The rearrangement joins TRBV7-2 to TRBJ2-3, with 13 bases lining up with TRBD2. V lost 3 bases to trimming and J lost 2 bases; unmatched junction nucleotides: 5. Germline values: CDR1 SGHTA, CDR2 FQGNSA. The CDR3 length is 17 residues.

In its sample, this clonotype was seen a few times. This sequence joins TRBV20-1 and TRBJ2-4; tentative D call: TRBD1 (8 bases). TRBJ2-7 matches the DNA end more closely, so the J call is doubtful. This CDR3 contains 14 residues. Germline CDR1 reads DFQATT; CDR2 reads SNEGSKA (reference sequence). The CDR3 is CSAIDRGGLYEQYF. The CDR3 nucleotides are TGCAGTGCCATCGACAGGGGAGGGTTGTACGAGCAGTACTTC.

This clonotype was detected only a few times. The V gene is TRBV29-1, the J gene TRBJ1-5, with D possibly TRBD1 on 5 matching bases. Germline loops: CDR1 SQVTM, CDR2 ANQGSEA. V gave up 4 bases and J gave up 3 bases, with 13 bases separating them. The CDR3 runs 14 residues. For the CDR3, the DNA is TGCAGCGTTGTTGTGAGGGGCTTCAATCAGCCCCAGCATTTT. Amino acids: CSVVVRGFNQPQHF. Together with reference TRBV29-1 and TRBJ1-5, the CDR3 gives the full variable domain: SAVISQKPSRDICQRGTSLTIQCQVDSQVTMMFWYRQQPGQSLTLIATANQGSEATYESGFVIDKFPISRPNLTFSTLTVSNMSPEDSSIYLCSVVVRGFNQPQHFGDGTRLSIL.

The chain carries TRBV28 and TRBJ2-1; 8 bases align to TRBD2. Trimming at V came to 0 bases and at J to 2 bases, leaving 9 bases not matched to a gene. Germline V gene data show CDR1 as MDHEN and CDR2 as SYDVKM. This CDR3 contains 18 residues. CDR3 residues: CASSLWSTGGRTYNEQFF. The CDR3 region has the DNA TGTGCCAGCAGTTTATGGTCCACGGGCGGGAGGACCTACAATGAGCAGTTCTTC.

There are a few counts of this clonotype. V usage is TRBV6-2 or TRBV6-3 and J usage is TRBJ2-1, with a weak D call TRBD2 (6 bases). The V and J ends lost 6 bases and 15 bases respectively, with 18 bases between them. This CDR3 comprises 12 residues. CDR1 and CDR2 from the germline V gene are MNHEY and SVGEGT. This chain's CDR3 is CASSRIAGPTFF. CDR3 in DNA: TGTGCCAGCAGCCGGATTGCGGGACCGACGTTCTTC.

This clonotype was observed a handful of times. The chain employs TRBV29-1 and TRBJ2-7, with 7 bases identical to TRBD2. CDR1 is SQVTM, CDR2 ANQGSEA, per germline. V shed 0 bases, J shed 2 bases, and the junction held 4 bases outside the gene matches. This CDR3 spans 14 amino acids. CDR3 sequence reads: CSVEEPSGTYEQYF. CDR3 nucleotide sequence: TGCAGCGTTGAAGAACCTAGCGGAACCTACGAGCAGTACTTC.

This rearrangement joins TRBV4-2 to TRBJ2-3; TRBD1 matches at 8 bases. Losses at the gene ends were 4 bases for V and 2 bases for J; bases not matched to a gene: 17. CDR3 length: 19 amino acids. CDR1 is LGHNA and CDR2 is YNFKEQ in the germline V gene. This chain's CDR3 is CASSRGQSAGGAPTDTQYF. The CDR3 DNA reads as TGTGCCAGCAGCCGAGGTCAGTCTGCAGGGGGCGCCCCCACAGATACGCAGTATTTT.

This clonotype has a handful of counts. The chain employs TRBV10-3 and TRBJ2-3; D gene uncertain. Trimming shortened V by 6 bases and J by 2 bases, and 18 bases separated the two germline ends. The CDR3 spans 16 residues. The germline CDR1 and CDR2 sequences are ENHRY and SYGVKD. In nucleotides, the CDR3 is TGTGCCATCAGCCAATATGTAGCAGGTTTCACAGATACGCAGTATTTT. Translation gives CAISQYVAGFTDTQYF.

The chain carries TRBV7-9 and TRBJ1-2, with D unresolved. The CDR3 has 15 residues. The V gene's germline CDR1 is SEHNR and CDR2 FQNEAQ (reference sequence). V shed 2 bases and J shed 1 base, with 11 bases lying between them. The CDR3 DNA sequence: TGTGCCAGCAGCTTAACCTCCCGGGGTAACTATGGCTACACCTTC. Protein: CASSLTSRGNYGYTF.

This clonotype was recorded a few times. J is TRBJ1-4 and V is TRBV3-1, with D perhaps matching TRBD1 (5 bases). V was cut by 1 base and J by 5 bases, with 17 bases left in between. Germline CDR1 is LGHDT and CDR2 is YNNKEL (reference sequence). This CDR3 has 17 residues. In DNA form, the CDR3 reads TGTGCCAGCAGCCAAGCCATCAGGAGACGGGGGAATGAAAAACTGTTTTTT. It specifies CASSQAIRRRGNEKLFF. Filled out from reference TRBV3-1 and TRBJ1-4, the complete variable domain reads DTAVSQTPKYLVTQMGNDKSIKCEQNLGHDTMYWYKQDSKKFLKIMFSYNNKELIINETVPNRFSPKSPDKAHLNLHINSLELGDSAVYFCASSQAIRRRGNEKLFFGSGTQLSVL.

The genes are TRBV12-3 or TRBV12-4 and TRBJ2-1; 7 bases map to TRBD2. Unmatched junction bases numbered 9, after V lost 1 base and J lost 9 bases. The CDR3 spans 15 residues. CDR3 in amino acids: CASSLDSGVFGEQFF. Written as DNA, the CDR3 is TGTGCCAGCAGTTTAGACAGCGGGGTATTCGGTGAGCAGTTCTTC.